This T cell receptor (beta chain) was sequenced in a study of Ad26.COV2.S vaccination and SARS-CoV-2 variants. Findings and limits, study-wide: Similar non-spike TCR breadth was observed in recipients of vaccine and of placebo.

A note on this clone: What it recognizes is unknown.

Germline CDR1 and CDR2: MNHEY and SVGAGI. V was cut by 0 bases and J by 8 bases, with 13 bases left in between. The CDR3 has 14 residues. TCRdb's table, derived via immunoSEQ multiplex PCR, lists solely in-frame clones and lacks some. This sample has 350,000 to 450,000 clones, with 92% found just once. The sequence was collected from a human donor who had recovered from COVID-19. The sequencing used peripheral blood, collected after recovery from COVID-19. This rearrangement joins TRBV6-5 to TRBJ1-2; D remains unclear. The CDR3 nucleotides read TGTGCCAGCAGTTACTCGAGAGGAGGAAGCGGCTACACCTTC. This translates into CASSYSRGGSGYTF.